This TCR beta chain emerged from a study of blood T cell repertoires in COVID-19. TCRdb's copy holds only in-frame clones and misses some; the assay was immunoSEQ multiplex PCR. This table holds approximately 300,000 clones, roughly 90% found once. This CDR3 is built from 16 residues. Per the germline V gene, CDR1 is MDHEN and CDR2 is SYDVKM. The V gene end was trimmed by 6 bases and the J gene end by 7 bases; junction bases not matched to a gene: 12. The receptor was isolated from a woman younger than 45 who had recovered from COVID-19. Sequencing was performed on PBMCs or T cells enriched from blood (not recorded which). The V and J genes are TRBV28 and TRBJ1-6; 7 nucleotides align to TRBD1. The CDR3 here is CASSPGQTTGNSPLHF. For the CDR3, the DNA is TGTGCCAGCAGCCCGGGACAGACGACGGGCAATTCACCCCTCCACTTT.